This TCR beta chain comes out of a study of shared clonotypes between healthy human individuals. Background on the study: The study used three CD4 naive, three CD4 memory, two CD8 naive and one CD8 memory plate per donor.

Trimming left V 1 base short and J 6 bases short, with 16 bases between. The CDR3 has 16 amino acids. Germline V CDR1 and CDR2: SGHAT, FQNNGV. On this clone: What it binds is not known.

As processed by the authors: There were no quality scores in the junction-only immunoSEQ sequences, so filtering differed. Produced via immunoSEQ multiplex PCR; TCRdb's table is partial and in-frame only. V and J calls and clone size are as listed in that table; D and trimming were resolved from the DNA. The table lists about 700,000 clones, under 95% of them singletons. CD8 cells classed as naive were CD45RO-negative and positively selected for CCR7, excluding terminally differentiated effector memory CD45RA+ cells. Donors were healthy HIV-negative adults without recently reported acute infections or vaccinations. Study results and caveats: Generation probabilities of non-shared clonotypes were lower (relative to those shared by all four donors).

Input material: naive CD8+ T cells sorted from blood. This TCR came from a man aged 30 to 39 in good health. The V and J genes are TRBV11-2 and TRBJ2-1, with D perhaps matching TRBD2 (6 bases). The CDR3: CASSLGPGGPINEQFF. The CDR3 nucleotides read TGTGCCAGCAGCTTAGGTCCCGGGGGACCTATCAATGAGCAGTTCTTC.